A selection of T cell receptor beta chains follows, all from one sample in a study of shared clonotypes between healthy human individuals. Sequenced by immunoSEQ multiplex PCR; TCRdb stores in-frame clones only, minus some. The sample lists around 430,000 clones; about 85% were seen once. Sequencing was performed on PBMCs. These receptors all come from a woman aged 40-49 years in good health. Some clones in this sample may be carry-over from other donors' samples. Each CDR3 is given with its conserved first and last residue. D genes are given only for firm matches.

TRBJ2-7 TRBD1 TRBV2 TGTGCCAGCAGTGAACAGGGGGAGTCCAACGAGCAGTACTTC CASSEQGESNEQYF
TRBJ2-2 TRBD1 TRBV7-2 TGTGCCAGCAGCTTAGCCCGGGACAGGGGGGAGCTGTTTTTT CASSLARDRGELFF
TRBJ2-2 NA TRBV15 TGTGCCACCAGCAGAGATAATGAGGGTGAGCTGTTTTTT CATSRDNEGELFF
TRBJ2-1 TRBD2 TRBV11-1 TGTGCCAGCAGCTTCCTACTAGCGGGAATCTACAATGAGCAGTTCTTC CASSFLLAGIYNEQFF
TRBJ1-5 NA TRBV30 TGTGCGTGGAGTACTGGACAGAACAATCAGCCCCAGCATTTT CAWSTGQNNQPQHF
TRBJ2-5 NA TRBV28 TGTGCCAGCAGACAGGTGGATTTAGAGACCCAGTACTTC CASRQVDLETQYF
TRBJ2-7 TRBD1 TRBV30 TGTGCCTGGAGGGACAGAGGGGGCAGCGAGCAGTACTTC CAWRDRGGSEQYF
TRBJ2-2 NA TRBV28 TGTGCCAGCAGTTTACATGGTTTTATGGGGCTGTTTTTT CASSLHGFMGLFF
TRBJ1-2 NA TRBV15 TGTGCCACCAGCAGAGATCTTGTTAACTATGGCTACACCTTC CATSRDLVNYGYTF
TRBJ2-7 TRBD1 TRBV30 TGTGCCTGGAGCACCGGGACAGGGCCGTACGAGCAGTACTTC CAWSTGTGPYEQYF
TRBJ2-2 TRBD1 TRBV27 TGTGCCAGCAGTCCTGGGACAGTCAACACCGGGGAGCTGTTTTTT CASSPGTVNTGELFF
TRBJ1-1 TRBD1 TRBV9 TGTGCCAGCAGCGTAGGGGACAGGGGGACCGAAGCTTTCTTT CASSVGDRGTEAFF
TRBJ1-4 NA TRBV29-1 TGCAGCGTTGGATACAGAGGGAAGGAAAAACTGTTTTTT CSVGYRGKEKLFF
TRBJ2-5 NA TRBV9 TGTGCCAGCAGCGTAGGCACCGAGACCCAGTACTTC CASSVGTETQYF
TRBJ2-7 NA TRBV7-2 TGTGCCAGCAGCTTCGAAGGGAGCAGCACCTACGAGCAGTACTTC CASSFEGSSTYEQYF